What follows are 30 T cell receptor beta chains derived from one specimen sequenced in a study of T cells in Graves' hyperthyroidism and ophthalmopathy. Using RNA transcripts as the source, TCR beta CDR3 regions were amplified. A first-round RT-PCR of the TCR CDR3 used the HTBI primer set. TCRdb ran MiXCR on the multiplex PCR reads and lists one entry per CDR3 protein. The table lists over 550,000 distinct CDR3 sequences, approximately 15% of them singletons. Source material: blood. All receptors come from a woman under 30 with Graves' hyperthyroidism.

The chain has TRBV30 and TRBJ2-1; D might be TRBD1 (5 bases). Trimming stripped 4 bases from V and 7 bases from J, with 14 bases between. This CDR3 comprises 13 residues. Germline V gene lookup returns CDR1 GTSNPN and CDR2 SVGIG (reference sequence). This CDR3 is CAWNRIKGNEQFF. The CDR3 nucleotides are TGTGCCTGGAACCGAATTAAGGGGAATGAGCAGTTCTTC.

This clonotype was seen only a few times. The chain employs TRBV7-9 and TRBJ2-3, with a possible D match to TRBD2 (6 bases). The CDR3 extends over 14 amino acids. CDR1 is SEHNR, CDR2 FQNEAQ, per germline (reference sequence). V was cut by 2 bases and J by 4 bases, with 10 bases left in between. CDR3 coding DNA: TGTGCCAGCAGCTTACGCGGGGAGCCAGATACGCAGTATTTT. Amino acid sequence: CASSLRGEPDTQYF. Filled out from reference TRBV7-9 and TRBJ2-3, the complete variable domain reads DTGVSQNPRHKITKRGQNVTFRCDPISEHNRLYWYRQTLGQGPEFLTYFQNEAQLEKSRLLSDRFSAERPKGSFSTLEIQRTEQGDSAMYLCASSLRGEPDTQYFGPGTRLTVL.

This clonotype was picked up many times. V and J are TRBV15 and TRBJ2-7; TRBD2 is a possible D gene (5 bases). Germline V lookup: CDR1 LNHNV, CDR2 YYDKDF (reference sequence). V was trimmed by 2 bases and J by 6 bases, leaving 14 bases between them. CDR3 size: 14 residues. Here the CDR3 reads CATSRPWELAEQYF. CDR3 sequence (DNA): TGTGCCACCAGCAGACCCTGGGAGTTGGCCGAGCAGTACTTC. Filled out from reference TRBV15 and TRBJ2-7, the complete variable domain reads DAMVIQNPRYQVTQFGKPVTLSCSQTLNHNVMYWYQQKSSQAPKLLFHYYDKDFNNEADTPDNFQSRRPNTSFCFLDIRSPGLGDTAMYLCATSRPWELAEQYFGPGTRLTVT.

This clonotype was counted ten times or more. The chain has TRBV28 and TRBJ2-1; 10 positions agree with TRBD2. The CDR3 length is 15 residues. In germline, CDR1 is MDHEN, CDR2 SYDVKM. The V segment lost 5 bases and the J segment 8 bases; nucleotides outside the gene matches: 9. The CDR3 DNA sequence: TGTGCCAGCAGTCCCGCCAGCGGGAGGGCCTATGAGCAGTTCTTC. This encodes CASSPASGRAYEQFF. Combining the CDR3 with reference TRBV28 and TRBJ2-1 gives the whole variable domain DVKVTQSSRYLVKRTGEKVFLECVQDMDHENMFWYRQDPGLGLRLIYFSYDVKMKEKGDIPEGYSVSREKKERFSLILESASTNQTSMYLCASSPASGRAYEQFFGPGTRLTVL.

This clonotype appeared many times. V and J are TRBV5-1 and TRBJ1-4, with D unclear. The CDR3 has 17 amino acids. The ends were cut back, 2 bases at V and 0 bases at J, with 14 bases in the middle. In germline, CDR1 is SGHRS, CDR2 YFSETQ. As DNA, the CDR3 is TGCGCCAGCAGCTTTCGTCAGTTTAAACCAACTAATGAAAAACTGTTTTTT. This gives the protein CASSFRQFKPTNEKLFF. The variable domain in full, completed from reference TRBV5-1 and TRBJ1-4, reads KAGVTQTPRYLIKTRGQQVTLSCSPISGHRSVSWYQQTPGQGLQFLFEYFSETQRNKGNFPGRFSGRQFSNSRSEMNVSTLELGDSALYLCASSFRQFKPTNEKLFFGSGTQLSVL.

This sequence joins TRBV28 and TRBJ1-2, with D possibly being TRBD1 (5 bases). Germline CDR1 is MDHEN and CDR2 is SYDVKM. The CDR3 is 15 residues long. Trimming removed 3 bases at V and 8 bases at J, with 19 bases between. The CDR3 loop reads CASSLPGTAWEGYTF. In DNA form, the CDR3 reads TGTGCCAGCAGTTTGCCCGGGACGGCATGGGAGGGCTACACCTTC.

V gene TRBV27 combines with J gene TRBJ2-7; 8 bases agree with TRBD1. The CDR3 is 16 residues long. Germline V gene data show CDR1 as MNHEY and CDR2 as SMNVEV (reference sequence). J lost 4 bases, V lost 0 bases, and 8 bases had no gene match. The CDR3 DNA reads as TGTGCCAGCAGTTTATCCGGGGGACAGGTGATGTACGAGCAGTACTTC. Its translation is CASSLSGGQVMYEQYF.

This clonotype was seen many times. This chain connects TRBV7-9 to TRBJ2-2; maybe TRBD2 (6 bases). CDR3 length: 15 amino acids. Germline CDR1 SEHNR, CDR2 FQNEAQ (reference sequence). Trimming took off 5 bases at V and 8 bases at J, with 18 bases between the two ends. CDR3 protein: CASSPREAVEGELFF. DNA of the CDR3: TGTGCCAGCAGCCCGAGGGAGGCGGTAGAAGGGGAGCTGTTTTTT.

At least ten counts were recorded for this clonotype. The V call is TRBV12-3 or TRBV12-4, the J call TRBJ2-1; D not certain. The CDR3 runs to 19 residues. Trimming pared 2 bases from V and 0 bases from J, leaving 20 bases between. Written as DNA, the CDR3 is TGTGCCAGCAGTTTATCCGCCGGTCCAAAACAGAGCTCCTACAATGAGCAGTTCTTC. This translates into CASSLSAGPKQSSYNEQFF.

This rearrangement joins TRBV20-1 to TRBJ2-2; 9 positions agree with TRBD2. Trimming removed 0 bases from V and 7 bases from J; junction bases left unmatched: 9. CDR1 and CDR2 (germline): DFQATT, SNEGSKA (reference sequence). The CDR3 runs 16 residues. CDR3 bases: TGCAGTGCTAGAGATCACAGTAGCGGGAGTATCGGGGAGCTGTTTTTT. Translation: CSARDHSSGSIGELFF.

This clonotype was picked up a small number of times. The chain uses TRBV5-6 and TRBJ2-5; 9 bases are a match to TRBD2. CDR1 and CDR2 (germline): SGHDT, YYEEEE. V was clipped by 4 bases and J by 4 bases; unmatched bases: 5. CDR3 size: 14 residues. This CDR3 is CASSVPGLAETQYF. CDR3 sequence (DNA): TGTGCCAGCAGCGTTCCGGGACTAGCAGAGACCCAGTACTTC.

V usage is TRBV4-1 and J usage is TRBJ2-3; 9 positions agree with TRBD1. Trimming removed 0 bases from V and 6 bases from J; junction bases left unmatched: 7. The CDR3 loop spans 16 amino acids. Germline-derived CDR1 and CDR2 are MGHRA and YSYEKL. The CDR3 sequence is CASSQDRDRARDTQYF. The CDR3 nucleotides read TGCGCCAGCAGCCAAGATCGGGACAGGGCCCGGGATACGCAGTATTTT.

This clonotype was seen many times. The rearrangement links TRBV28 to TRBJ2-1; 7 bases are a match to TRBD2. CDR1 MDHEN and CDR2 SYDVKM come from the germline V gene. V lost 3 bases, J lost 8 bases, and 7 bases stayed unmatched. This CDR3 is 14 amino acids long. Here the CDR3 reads CASSFGGTLYEQFF. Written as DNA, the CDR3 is TGTGCCAGCAGTTTCGGGGGGACCCTTTATGAGCAGTTCTTC.

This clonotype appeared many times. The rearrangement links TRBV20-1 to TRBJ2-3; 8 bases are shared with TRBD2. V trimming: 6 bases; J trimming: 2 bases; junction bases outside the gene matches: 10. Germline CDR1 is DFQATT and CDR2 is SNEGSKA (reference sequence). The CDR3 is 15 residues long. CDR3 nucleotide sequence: TGCAGTGCCAACCAAGCGGGAGTTGTCACAGATACGCAGTATTTT. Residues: CSANQAGVVTDTQYF.

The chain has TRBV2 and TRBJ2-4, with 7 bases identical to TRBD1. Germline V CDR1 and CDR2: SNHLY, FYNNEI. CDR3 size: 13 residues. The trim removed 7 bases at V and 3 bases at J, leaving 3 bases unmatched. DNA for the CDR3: TGTGCCAGCAACGCAGGGGGCAAAAACATTCAGTACTTC. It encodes CASNAGGKNIQYF.

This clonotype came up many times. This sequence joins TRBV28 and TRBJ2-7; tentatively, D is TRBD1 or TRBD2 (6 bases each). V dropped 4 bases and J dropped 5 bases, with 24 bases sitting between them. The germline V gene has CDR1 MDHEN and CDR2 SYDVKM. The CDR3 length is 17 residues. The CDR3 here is CASSSRLGGRLVHEQYF. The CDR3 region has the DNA TGTGCCAGCAGTTCCCGCTTAGGGGGGAGATTAGTCCACGAGCAGTACTTC.

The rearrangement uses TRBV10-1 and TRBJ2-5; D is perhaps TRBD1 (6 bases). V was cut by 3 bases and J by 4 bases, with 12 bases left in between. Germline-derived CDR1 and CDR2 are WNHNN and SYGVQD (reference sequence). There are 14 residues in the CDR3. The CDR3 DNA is TGCGCCAGCAGTGAATCCCCCAGGGGAGAGACCCAGTACTTC. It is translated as CASSESPRGETQYF.

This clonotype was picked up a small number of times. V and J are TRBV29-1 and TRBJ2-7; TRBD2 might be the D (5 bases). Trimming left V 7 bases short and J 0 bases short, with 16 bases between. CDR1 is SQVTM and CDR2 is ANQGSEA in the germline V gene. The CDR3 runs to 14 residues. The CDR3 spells CSAQRTGSSYEQYF. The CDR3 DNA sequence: TGCAGCGCCCAACGAACTGGGAGCTCCTACGAGCAGTACTTC.

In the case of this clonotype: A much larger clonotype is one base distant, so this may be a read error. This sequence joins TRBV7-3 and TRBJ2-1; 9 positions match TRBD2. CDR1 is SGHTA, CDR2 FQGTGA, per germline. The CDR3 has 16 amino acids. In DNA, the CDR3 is TGTGCCAGCAGCTTAACCGGCGGGGGGGCTTACAATGAGCAGCTCTTC. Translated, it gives CASSLTGGGAYNEQLF.

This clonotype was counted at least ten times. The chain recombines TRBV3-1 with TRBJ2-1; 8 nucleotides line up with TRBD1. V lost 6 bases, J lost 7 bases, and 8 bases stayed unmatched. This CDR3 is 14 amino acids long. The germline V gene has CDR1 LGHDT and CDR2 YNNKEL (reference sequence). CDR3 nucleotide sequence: TGTGCCAGCAGACCGACAGGGGCGCTTAATGAGCAGTTCTTC. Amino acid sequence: CASRPTGALNEQFF.

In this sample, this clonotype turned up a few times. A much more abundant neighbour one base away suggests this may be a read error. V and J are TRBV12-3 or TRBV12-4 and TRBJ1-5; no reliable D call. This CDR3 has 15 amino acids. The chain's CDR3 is CASNLRESSNQPQHF. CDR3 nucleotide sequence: TGTGCCAGCAATTTACGGGAGAGTAGCAATCAGCCCCAGCATTTT.

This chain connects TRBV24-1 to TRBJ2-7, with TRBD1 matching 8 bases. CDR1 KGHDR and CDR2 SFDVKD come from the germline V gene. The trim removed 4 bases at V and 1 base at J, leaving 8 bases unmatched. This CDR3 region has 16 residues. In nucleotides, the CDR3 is TGTGCCACCAGTGACCCCGGACAGGGCGGGTCCTACGAGCAGTACTTC. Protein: CATSDPGQGGSYEQYF.

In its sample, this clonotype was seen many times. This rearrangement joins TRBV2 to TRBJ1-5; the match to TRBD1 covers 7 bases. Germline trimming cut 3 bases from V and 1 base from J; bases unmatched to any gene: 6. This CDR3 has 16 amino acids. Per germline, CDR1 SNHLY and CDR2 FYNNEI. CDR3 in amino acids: CASSERGPESNQPQHF. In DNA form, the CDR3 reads TGTGCCAGCAGTGAGAGGGGGCCGGAGAGCAATCAGCCCCAGCATTTT. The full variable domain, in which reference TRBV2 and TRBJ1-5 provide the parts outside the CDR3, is EPEVTQTPSHQVTQMGQEVILRCVPISNHLYFYWYRQILGQKVEFLVSFYNNEISEKSEIFDDQFSVERPDGSNFTLKIRSTKLEDSAMYFCASSERGPESNQPQHFGDGTRLSIL.

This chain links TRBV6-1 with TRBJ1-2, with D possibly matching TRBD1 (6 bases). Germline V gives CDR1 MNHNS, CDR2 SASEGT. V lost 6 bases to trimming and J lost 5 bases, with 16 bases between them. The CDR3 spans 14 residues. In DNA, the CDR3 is TGTGCCAGCAGAACGGTGGACAGTACTTATGGCTACACCTTC. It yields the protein CASRTVDSTYGYTF.

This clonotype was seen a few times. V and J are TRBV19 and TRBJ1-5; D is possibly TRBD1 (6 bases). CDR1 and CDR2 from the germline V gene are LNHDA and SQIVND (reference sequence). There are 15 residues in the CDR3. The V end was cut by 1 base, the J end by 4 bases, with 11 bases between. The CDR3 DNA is TGTGCCAGTAGTATAGTTGGACAGATTAATCAGCCCCAGCATTTT. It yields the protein CASSIVGQINQPQHF.

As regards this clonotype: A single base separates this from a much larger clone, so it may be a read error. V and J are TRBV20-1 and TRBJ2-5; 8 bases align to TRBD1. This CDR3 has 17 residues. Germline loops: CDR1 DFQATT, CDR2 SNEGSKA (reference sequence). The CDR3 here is CSARKRGDRLLQETQCF. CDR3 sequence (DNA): TGCAGTGCTAGAAAAAGAGGGGACAGGCTGCTTCAAGAGACCCAGTGCTTC.

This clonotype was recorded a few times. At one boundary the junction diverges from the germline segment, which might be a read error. The CDR3 loop reads CASSSTSGGALDEQFF. The CDR3 DNA is TGTGCTAGCAGCTCGACTAGCGGGGGGGCCCTCGATGAGCAGTTCTTC. The chain uses TRBV7-7 and TRBJ2-1, with 14 bases aligning to TRBD2. The CDR3 runs to 16 residues. Germline CDR1 is SSHAT and CDR2 is FNYEAQ (reference sequence).

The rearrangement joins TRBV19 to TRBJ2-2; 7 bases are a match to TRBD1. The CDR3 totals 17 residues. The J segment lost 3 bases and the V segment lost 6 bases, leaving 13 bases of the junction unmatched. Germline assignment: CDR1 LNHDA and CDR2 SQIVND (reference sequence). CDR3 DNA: TGTGCCAGTAGATACGTGACAGGGCAGGTCTACACCGGGGAGCTGTTTTTT. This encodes CASRYVTGQVYTGELFF.

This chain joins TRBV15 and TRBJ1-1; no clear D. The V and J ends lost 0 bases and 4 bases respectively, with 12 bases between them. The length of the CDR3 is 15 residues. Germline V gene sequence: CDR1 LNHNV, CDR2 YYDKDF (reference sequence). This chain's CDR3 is CATSREGWGGTEAFF. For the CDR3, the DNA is TGTGCCACCAGCAGAGAGGGCTGGGGAGGCACTGAAGCTTTCTTT.

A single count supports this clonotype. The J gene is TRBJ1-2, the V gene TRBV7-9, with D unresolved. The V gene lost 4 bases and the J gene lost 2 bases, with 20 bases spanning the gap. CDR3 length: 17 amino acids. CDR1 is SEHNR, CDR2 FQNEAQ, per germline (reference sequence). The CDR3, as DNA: TGTGCCAGCAGCTCATCCCCCTATCGGACTCAAAACTATGGCTACACCTTC. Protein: CASSSSPYRTQNYGYTF.